The source of this T cell receptor beta chain is a study of PD-L1 blockade in urothelial cancer. In the study overall: Bladder-origin urothelial cancer in males described about 90% of the roughly 30 patients. Study outcomes and limitations: Tumor-associated clones in blood expanded more at 3 weeks in durable-benefit patients.

V gave up 4 bases and J gave up 6 bases; unmatched junction bases: 5. Germline V CDR1 and CDR2: ENHRY, SYGVKD. This CDR3 is 14 amino acids long. A word on this clone: Its antigen remains unknown.

Clones were read by immunoSEQ multiplex PCR, and TCRdb kept only the in-frame ones, dropping some. The sample shows about 53,000 clones, about 83% of them seen only once. Time point in this sample: pretreatment peripheral blood. The chain carries TRBV10-3 and TRBJ1-5, with 8 bases matching TRBD1. This TCR was sampled from a woman in her sixties or seventies with urothelial cancer. This material consisted of PBMCs, taken around atezolizumab (anti-PD-L1) treatment. CDR3 protein: CAISGQGASQPQHF. The CDR3 nucleotides read TGTGCCATCAGTGGCCAGGGGGCGAGTCAGCCCCAGCATTTT.